These T cell receptor beta chains were read from a single sample in a study of OX40 agonist ivuxolimab in advanced cancers. Measured with immunoSEQ multiplex PCR; TCRdb has only the in-frame clones, and not every one. The repertoire consists of about 110,000 clones, with 80% to 95% occurring once and the leading ten covering approximately 0.63%. Specimen: CD4+ or CD8+ T cells sorted from blood, collected in a trial of the OX40 agonist ivuxolimab. These receptors were taken from an adult with an advanced solid tumor such as melanoma, head and neck, liver or kidney cancer. CDR3s include the opening cysteine and the closing phenylalanine or tryptophan. The D gene is left open where the match is weak.

j_gene,d_gene,v_gene,CDR3nt,CDR3aa
TRBJ1-2,.,TRBV15,TGTGCCACCAGCGCTCGACTTGGATGGGGGGACTACACCTTC,CATSARLGWGDYTF
TRBJ2-7,TRBD2,TRBV7-2,TGTGCCAGCAGCTTAGATAGCGGGAGCTACGAGCAGTACTTC,CASSLDSGSYEQYF
TRBJ2-2,.,TRBV6-6,TGTGCCAGCAGTTATGCCGGAGGCGGGGAGCTGTTTTTT,CASSYAGGGELFF
TRBJ2-3,.,TRBV6-1,TGTGCCAGCAGACTTGGGGCCGCAGATACGCAGTATTTT,CASRLGAADTQYF
TRBJ1-6,.,TRBV9,TGTGCCAGCAGCGTAGCTGGTTCACCCCTCCACTTT,CASSVAGSPLHF
TRBJ2-4,.,TRBV27,TGTGCCAGCAGTTACGACGAGGCCAAAAACATTCAGTACTTC,CASSYDEAKNIQYF
TRBJ2-7,TRBD1,TRBV4-1,TGCGCCAGCAGCCAAGGGTTCCTCCGGGACAGGGGCGACGAGCAGTACTTC,CASSQGFLRDRGDEQYF
TRBJ2-6,.,TRBV5-4,TGTGCCAGCAGGCCAGGTTTGAGGGGGGAGAGCTCTGGGGCCAACGTCCTGACTTTC,CASRPGLRGESSGANVLTF
TRBJ1-3,.,TRBV11-3,TGTGCCAGCAGCTCCGCCCCGAGAAACACCATATATTTT,CASSSAPRNTIYF
TRBJ2-3,TRBD2,TRBV6-4,TGTGCCAGCAGGGCTAGCGGATCAGATACGCAGTATTTT,CASRASGSDTQYF
TRBJ2-3,TRBD1,TRBV2,TGTGCCAGCAGTCCTGACAGGGTGATAGGAGATACGCAGTATTTT,CASSPDRVIGDTQYF
TRBJ1-2,TRBD1,TRBV2,TGTGCCAGCAGTGAAGCAGCGACAGGGGTCGGAGGCTACACCTTC,CASSEAATGVGGYTF
TRBJ2-7,.,TRBV30,TGTGCCTGGAGCGGGGGACAGTTCAACGAGCAGTACTTC,CAWSGGQFNEQYF